The T cell receptor (beta chain) under discussion was sequenced for a study of T cell responses to AZD1222 COVID-19 vaccine. General study points: Vaccine-associated CD4 TCRs ranged over spike, dominating at 160-218 and 743-854. Spike-specific TCR breadth and depth were elevated following two AZD1222 doses. The repertoires were collected only after the peak T cell response.

Using immunoSEQ multiplex PCR, the repertoire was profiled, and TCRdb retains in-frame clones only, with some absent. The sample records around 120,000 clones, around nine tenths being singletons. This clone was observed once. Its matching antigen is unknown. Looked up from germline, CDR1 is MGHDK and CDR2 is SYGVNS. The J segment lost 4 bases and the V segment lost 4 bases, leaving 3 bases of the junction unmatched. The CDR3 runs 13 residues. Sample: peripheral blood, taken on day 0 of AZD1222 vaccination. This receptor was taken from an adult in good health. This rearrangement joins TRBV25-1 to TRBJ1-2; 7 positions agree with TRBD1. This CDR3 reads CASSAGQIYGYTF. DNA of the CDR3: TGTGCCAGCAGTGCGGGACAGATCTATGGCTACACCTTC.